This T cell receptor beta chain is from a study of cytomegalovirus exposure and HLA in healthy donors. About the study: As an earlier analysis found, about 200 million T cells yielded over 95 million unique TCR beta sequences.

A note on this clone: No antigen is known for it.

Whole-study findings and limits: Among the sequence variants, a highly shared cluster was likely an artifact of sequencing.

The PCR used 60 Vbeta and 13 Jbeta primers. Original processing methods: There were 80 million or so unique TCR beta chains by a later count, and about 12 million of them were shared. Here immunoSEQ multiplex PCR was the method, and the copy in TCRdb shows in-frame clones only, minus some. V and J calls and clone size are as listed in that table; D and trimming were resolved from the DNA. Its table lists 200,000 to 250,000 clones. The CDR3 length is 21 residues. V shed 5 bases and J shed 8 bases, with 36 bases lying between them. Each of the donors was a healthy bone marrow donor. The sequencing sample was made of PBMCs. V is TRBV6-7 and J is TRBJ1-4; D is perhaps TRBD1 (6 bases). TRBV6-7 is reported as an ORF; its role is uncertain. This sequence originates from a woman aged 25-40 years in good health and CMV-seropositive. The CDR3, as DNA: TGTGCCAGCAGTGTACGGTTCGCAAGGCACAGGGTGAGGGTGGTGTGGGAAAAACTGTTTTTT. Its protein is CASSVRFARHRVRVVWEKLFF.